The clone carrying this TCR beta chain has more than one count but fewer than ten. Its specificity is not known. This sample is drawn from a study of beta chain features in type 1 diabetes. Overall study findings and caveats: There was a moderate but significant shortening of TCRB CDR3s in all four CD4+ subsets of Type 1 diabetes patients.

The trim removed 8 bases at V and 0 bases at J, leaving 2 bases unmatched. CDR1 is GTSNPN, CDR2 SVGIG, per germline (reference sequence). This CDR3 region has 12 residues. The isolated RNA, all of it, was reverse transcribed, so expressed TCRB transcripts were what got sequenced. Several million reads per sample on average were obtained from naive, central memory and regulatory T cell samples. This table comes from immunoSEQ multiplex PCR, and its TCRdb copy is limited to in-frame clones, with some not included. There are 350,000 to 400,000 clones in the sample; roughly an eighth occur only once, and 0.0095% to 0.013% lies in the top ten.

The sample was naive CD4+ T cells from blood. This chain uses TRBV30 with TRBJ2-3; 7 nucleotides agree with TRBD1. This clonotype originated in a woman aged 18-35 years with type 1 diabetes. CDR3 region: CAGDRSTDTQYF. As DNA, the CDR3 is TGTGCCGGGGACAGAAGCACAGATACGCAGTATTTT.